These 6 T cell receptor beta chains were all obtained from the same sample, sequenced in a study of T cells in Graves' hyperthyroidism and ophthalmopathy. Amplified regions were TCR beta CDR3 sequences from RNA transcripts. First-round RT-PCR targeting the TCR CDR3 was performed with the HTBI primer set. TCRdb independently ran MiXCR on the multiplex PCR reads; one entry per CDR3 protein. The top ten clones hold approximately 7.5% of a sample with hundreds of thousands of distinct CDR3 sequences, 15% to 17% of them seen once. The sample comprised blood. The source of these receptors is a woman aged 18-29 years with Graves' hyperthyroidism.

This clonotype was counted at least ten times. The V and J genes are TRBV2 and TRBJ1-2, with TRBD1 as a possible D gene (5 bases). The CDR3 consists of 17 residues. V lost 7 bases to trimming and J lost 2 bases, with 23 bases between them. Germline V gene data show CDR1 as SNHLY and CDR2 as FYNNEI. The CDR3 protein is CASKDLARQHSNYGYTF. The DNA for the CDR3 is TGTGCCAGCAAGGATCTGGCCCGACAGCACTCCAACTATGGCTACACCTTC.

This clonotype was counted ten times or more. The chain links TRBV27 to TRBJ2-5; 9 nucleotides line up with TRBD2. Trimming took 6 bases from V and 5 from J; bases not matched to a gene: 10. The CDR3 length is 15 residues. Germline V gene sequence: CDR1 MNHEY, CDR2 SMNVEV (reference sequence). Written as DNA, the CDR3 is TGTGCCAGCAGCTCTTCCGGGACTAGCAAGGAGACCCAGTACTTC. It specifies CASSSSGTSKETQYF.

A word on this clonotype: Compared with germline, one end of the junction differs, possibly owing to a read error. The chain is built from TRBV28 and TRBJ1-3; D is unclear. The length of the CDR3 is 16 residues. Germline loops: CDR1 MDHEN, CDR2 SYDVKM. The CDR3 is CASSQDLRPLRNSIYF. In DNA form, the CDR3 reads TGTGCCAGCAGCCAAGATCTTAGGCCGCTTCGAAACTCCATATATTTT.

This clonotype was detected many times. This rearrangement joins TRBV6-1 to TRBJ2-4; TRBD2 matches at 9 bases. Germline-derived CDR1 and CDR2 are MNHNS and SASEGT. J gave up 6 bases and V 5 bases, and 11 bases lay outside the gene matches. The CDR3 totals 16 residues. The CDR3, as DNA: TGTGCCAGCAGTCGTAGCGGGGGCCCTAGTAGAAACATTCAGTACTTC. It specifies CASSRSGGPSRNIQYF.

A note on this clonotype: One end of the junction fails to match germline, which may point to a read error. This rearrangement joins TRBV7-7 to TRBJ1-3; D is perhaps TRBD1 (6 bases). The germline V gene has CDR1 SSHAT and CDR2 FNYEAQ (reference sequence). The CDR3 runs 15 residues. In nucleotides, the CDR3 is TGTGCTAGCAGCCCATCCGACAGGACTGGAAACACCATATATTTT. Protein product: CASSPSDRTGNTIYF.

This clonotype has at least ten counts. CDR3 protein: CASSPSGLPLEQYF. In DNA, the CDR3 is TGTGCCAGCAGCCCTAGCGGACTGCCCCTCGAGCAGTACTTC. The chain is built from TRBV11-2 and TRBJ2-7; 7 nucleotides match TRBD2. CDR3 length equals 14 residues. V shed 5 bases, J shed 6 bases, and the junction held 10 bases outside the gene matches. The germline gives CDR1 SGHAT, CDR2 FQNNGV.